Here is one T cell receptor (beta chain) with its context. The sample belongs to a study of control samples from healthy donors and cancer patients. V was clipped by 0 bases and J by 0 bases, with 7 bases between them. Germline V gene lookup returns CDR1 SGHRS and CDR2 YFSETQ. The CDR3 has 14 residues. Data came from immunoSEQ multiplex PCR; TCRdb stores just in-frame clones and leaves some out. The table includes about 150,000 clones, 93% detected once. This TCR was recovered from a young man in good health. J is TRBJ2-7 and V is TRBV5-1; no clear D gene. Material: blood. CDR3 nucleotides: TGCGCCAGCAGCTTGGGGGTCAACTCCTACGAGCAGTACTTC. Its translation is CASSLGVNSYEQYF. Full variable domain (missing parts from reference TRBV5-1 and TRBJ2-7): KAGVTQTPRYLIKTRGQQVTLSCSPISGHRSVSWYQQTPGQGLQFLFEYFSETQRNKGNFPGRFSGRQFSNSRSEMNVSTLELGDSALYLCASSLGVNSYEQYFGPGTRLTVT.